The next 19 T cell receptor beta chains were all read from a single sample in a study of cytomegalovirus exposure and HLA in healthy donors. PCR amplification relied on 60 Vbeta primers (plus 13 Jbeta primers). The repertoire was sequenced with immunoSEQ multiplex PCR; TCRdb's copy has only in-frame clones and lacks some. The sample gives roughly 170,000 clones, roughly 84% of which show up once; roughly 1% is in the top ten. Sequenced: PBMCs. These receptors were obtained from a young man in good health and CMV-seronegative.

This clone turned up a few times. The J gene is TRBJ2-7, the V gene TRBV7-3, with D possibly matching TRBD1 (5 bases). Trimming pared 0 bases from V and 5 bases from J, leaving 8 bases between. CDR3 length: 13 residues. The germline CDR1 and CDR2 sequences are SGHTA and FQGTGA. The CDR3 sequence: CASSLTLGHEQYF. CDR3 nucleotides: TGTGCCAGCAGCTTAACCCTGGGGCACGAGCAGTACTTC.

This chain links TRBV5-6 with TRBJ2-6, with 8 nucleotides matching TRBD2. V lost 7 bases, J lost 3 bases, and 6 bases stayed unmatched. This CDR3 is 15 amino acids long. Looked up from germline, CDR1 is SGHDT and CDR2 is YYEEEE. The CDR3 region is CASENAGGGANVLTF. The CDR3 coding sequence is TGTGCCAGCGAAAATGCGGGGGGTGGGGCCAACGTCCTGACTTTC. Filled out from reference TRBV5-6 and TRBJ2-6, the complete variable domain reads DAGVTQSPTHLIKTRGQQVTLRCSPKSGHDTVSWYQQALGQGPQFIFQYYEEEERQRGNFPDRFSGHQFPNYSSELNVNALLLGDSALYLCASENAGGGANVLTFGAGSRLTVL.

V gene TRBV27 combines with J gene TRBJ2-7, with a tentative D call TRBD2 (6 bases). V lost 2 bases and J 3 bases, leaving 14 bases between the germline ends. Germline V gene data show CDR1 as MNHEY and CDR2 as SMNVEV (reference sequence). This CDR3 is 15 amino acids long. CDR3 sequence reads: CASSLSTAGIYEQYF. CDR3 in DNA: TGTGCCAGCAGTTTAAGTACTGCGGGGATCTACGAGCAGTACTTC.

A few counts support this clone. This chain joins TRBV11-1 and TRBJ1-2; 10 nucleotides line up with TRBD1. Germline lookup yields CDR1 SGHAT and CDR2 FQDESV (reference sequence). CDR3 length: 13 amino acids. The trim removed 4 bases at V and 8 bases at J, leaving 4 bases unmatched. CDR3 coding DNA: TGTGCCAGCAGCTCGGGACAGGGGATAGGCTACACCTTC. Amino acids: CASSSGQGIGYTF.

CDR3 in amino acids: CASSYRSGGTYEQYF. The CDR3 bases are TGTGCCAGCAGTTACAGGAGCGGGGGGACTTACGAGCAGTACTTC. V and J are TRBV6-6 and TRBJ2-7, with 9 bases identical to TRBD2. Germline V CDR1 and CDR2: MNHNY, SVGAGI (reference sequence). The CDR3 has 15 residues. V lost 2 bases to trimming and J lost 4 bases; unmatched junction nucleotides: 6.

The gene calls are TRBV19 and TRBJ1-5; D call uncertain. CDR1 and CDR2 (germline): LNHDA, SQIVND (reference sequence). Between the trimmed V and J ends, which lost 2 bases and 0 bases, there was a span of 5 bases. The CDR3 totals 14 residues. CDR3 in DNA: TGTGCCAGTAGTATACGGGATAGCAATCAGCCCCAGCATTTT. This translates into CASSIRDSNQPQHF. The full variable domain, completed using reference TRBV19 and TRBJ1-5, is DGGITQSPKYLFRKEGQNVTLSCEQNLNHDAMYWYRQDPGQGLRLIYYSQIVNDFQKGDIAEGYSVSREKKESFPLTVTSAQKNPTAFYLCASSIRDSNQPQHFGDGTRLSIL.

This chain connects TRBV6-5 to TRBJ1-2; tentatively, D is TRBD1 (6 bases). This CDR3 has 15 residues. From germline, CDR1 is MNHEY and CDR2 SVGAGI. V lost 4 bases, J lost 0 bases, and 12 bases lay in between. In DNA form, the CDR3 reads TGTGCCAGCAGTTTGACAGGTGGGCCTAACTATGGCTACACCTTC. As protein: CASSLTGGPNYGYTF.

As DNA, the CDR3 is TGTGCCAGCATCAAGGACAGGGGAGCTGTTGAAGCTTTCTTT. Protein product: CASIKDRGAVEAFF. The gene calls are TRBV28 and TRBJ1-1; 9 bases are a match to TRBD1. Germline V lookup: CDR1 MDHEN, CDR2 SYDVKM. The V gene end was trimmed by 7 bases and the J gene end by 7 bases; junction bases not matched to a gene: 10. The CDR3 spans 14 residues.

The rearrangement links TRBV10-2 to TRBJ1-1; D remains unclear. Per the germline V gene, CDR1 is WSHSY and CDR2 is SAAADI. V was trimmed by 4 bases and J by 3 bases, leaving 6 bases between them. CDR3 length equals 12 residues. The CDR3 loop reads CASSGGDTEAFF. For the CDR3, the DNA is TGCGCCAGCAGTGGAGGCGACACTGAAGCTTTCTTT.

The chain recombines TRBV5-1 with TRBJ2-3; 8 positions agree with TRBD2. J gave up 0 bases and V 4 bases, and 7 bases lay outside the gene matches. The CDR3 runs to 16 residues. Germline V gene data show CDR1 as SGHRS and CDR2 as YFSETQ. In nucleotides, the CDR3 is TGCGCCAGCAGCCCCATTACTAGCGGAAGCACAGATACGCAGTATTTT. This sequence encodes CASSPITSGSTDTQYF.

The rearrangement joins TRBV5-1 to TRBJ2-3; TRBD2 matches at 12 bases. This CDR3 has 15 amino acids. CDR1 SGHRS and CDR2 YFSETQ come from the germline V gene. The V segment lost 2 bases and the J segment 6 bases; nucleotides outside the gene matches: 4. Here the CDR3 reads CASSFLAGGPDTQYF. The CDR3 DNA sequence: TGCGCCAGCAGCTTCCTAGCGGGGGGGCCGGATACGCAGTATTTT.

The genes are TRBV7-2 and TRBJ2-7; a possible D gene is TRBD2 (5 bases). Germline V lookup: CDR1 SGHTA, CDR2 FQGNSA. The V end was cut by 2 bases, the J end by 0 bases, with 20 bases between. The CDR3 is 18 residues long. The CDR3 bases are TGTGCCAGCAGCTTAAACGGGCAATCGTCGGGGTTCTCCTACGAGCAGTACTTC. Translating gives CASSLNGQSSGFSYEQYF. Full variable domain (outside the CDR3, taken from reference TRBV7-2 and TRBJ2-7): GAGVSQSPSNKVTEKGKDVELRCDPISGHTALYWYRQSLGQGLEFLIYFQGNSAPDKSGLPSDRFSAERTGGSVSTLTIQRTQQEDSAVYLCASSLNGQSSGFSYEQYFGPGTRLTVT.

J is TRBJ2-3 and V is TRBV5-1; 10 bases are shared with TRBD2. Germline V CDR1 and CDR2: SGHRS, YFSETQ. CDR3 length: 17 amino acids. The J segment lost 0 bases and the V segment lost 2 bases, leaving 6 bases of the junction unmatched. CDR3 nucleotides: TGCGCCAGCAGCTTTAGGACTAGCGGAGGGAGCACAGATACGCAGTATTTT. Translating it yields CASSFRTSGGSTDTQYF. Drawing the rest from reference TRBV5-1 and TRBJ2-3, the complete variable domain is KAGVTQTPRYLIKTRGQQVTLSCSPISGHRSVSWYQQTPGQGLQFLFEYFSETQRNKGNFPGRFSGRQFSNSRSEMNVSTLELGDSALYLCASSFRTSGGSTDTQYFGPGTRLTVL.

This chain links TRBV18 with TRBJ2-1, with D perhaps TRBD2 (6 bases). V gave up 6 bases and J gave up 4 bases, with 10 bases separating them. The germline gives CDR1 KGHSH, CDR2 LQKENI. This CDR3 is built from 13 residues. The CDR3 region has the DNA TGTGCCAGCTCCCTAGCGCCTTACAATGAGCAGTTCTTC. Translating gives CASSLAPYNEQFF.

This chain uses TRBV5-8 with TRBJ2-3; D unresolved. CDR1 is SGHTS, CDR2 YDEGEE, per germline. The germline V and J ends were trimmed by 4 bases and 6 bases, with 12 bases remaining between them. The CDR3 is 13 residues long. The CDR3 protein is CASSRGIVDTQYF. DNA of the CDR3: TGTGCCAGCAGCCGAGGAATTGTTGATACGCAGTATTTT.

The genes are TRBV11-2 and TRBJ2-7; maybe TRBD2 (5 bases). The CDR3 length is 14 residues. V lost 1 base, J lost 3 bases, and 10 bases lay in between. CDR1 and CDR2 (germline): SGHAT, FQNNGV. This CDR3 reads CASSLVLEGYEQYF. The DNA for the CDR3 is TGTGCCAGCAGCTTAGTCCTCGAGGGCTACGAGCAGTACTTC. The variable domain in full, with the rest retrieved from reference TRBV11-2 and TRBJ2-7, is EAGVAQSPRYKIIEKRQSVAFWCNPISGHATLYWYQQILGQGPKLLIQFQNNGVVDDSQLPKDRFSAERLKGVDSTLKIQPAKLEDSAVYLCASSLVLEGYEQYFGPGTRLTVT.

CDR3 amino acids: CASSSLTGNEQYF. The DNA for the CDR3 is TGTGCCAGCTCATCCTTGACAGGGAACGAGCAGTACTTC. The chain employs TRBV18 and TRBJ2-7; TRBD1 matches 7 bases. Trimming removed 5 bases from V and 5 bases from J; junction bases left unmatched: 6. The CDR3 sequence is 13 residues long. Germline CDR1 is KGHSH and CDR2 is LQKENI.

The chain couples TRBV6-5 to TRBJ2-7; 11 bases map to TRBD2. The CDR3 covers 15 residues. V lost 9 bases, J lost 4 bases, and 11 bases stayed unmatched. CDR1 is MNHEY, CDR2 SVGAGI, per germline. The CDR3 DNA sequence: TGTGCCAGGGGGATTATAGCGGGAGGGCCGTACGAGCAGTACTTC. It translates to CARGIIAGGPYEQYF.

This clone was seen a handful of times. The chain links TRBV10-3 to TRBJ1-1, with 8 bases fitting TRBD1. The length of the CDR3 is 15 residues. J lost 1 base, V lost 4 bases, and 5 bases had no gene match. CDR1 and CDR2 from the germline V gene are ENHRY and SYGVKD. CDR3 DNA: TGTGCCATCAGTGTACCGGGACAGGAGAACACTGAAGCTTTCTTT. Amino acids: CAISVPGQENTEAFF.